Listed below are T cell receptor beta chains from one sample, sequenced in a study of T cells in Graves' hyperthyroidism and ophthalmopathy. A single record per CDR3 protein comes from TCRdb applying MiXCR to the multiplex PCR reads. Among about 180,000 distinct CDR3 sequences listed, 9.4% were seen once. Sequencing input: blood. All receptors come from a woman under 30 with Graves' hyperthyroidism that later progressed to Graves' ophthalmopathy. CDR3s include the opening cysteine and the closing phenylalanine or tryptophan. D genes are given only for firm matches. Rows may omit the clone size; those that give it use once, few, many or a size class.

length	V	size	D	J	CDR3	DNA
16	TRBV5-6	NA	TRBD2	TRBJ2-7	CASSFGRTSGIYEQYF	TGTGCCAGCAGCTTTGGGCGGACTAGCGGGATATACGAGCAGTACTTC
10	TRBV2	many	NA	TRBJ2-5	CASSEETQYF	TGTGCCAGCAGTGAAGAGACCCAGTACTTC
18	TRBV2	many	NA	TRBJ2-1	CASSDPLPMGTEYNEQFF	TGTGCCAGCAGTGACCCTCTTCCGATGGGGACGGAATACAATGAGCAGTTCTTC
12	TRBV5-5	many	NA	TRBJ2-2	CASSLQGQELFF	TGTGCCAGCAGCTTGCAGGGGCAGGAGCTGTTTTTT
13	TRBV10-3	many	NA	TRBJ1-4	CAISDMGGEKLFF	TGTGCCATCAGTGATATGGGGGGTGAAAAACTGTTTTTT
18	TRBV27	many	NA	TRBJ1-2	CASSLSGPFGGTNYGYTF	TGTGCCAGCAGTTTATCAGGCCCCTTCGGGGGGACTAACTATGGCTACACCTTC
16	TRBV28	many	TRBD1	TRBJ1-1	CASSFGGQGAYTEAFF	TGTGCCAGCAGTTTTGGCGGACAGGGGGCGTACACTGAAGCTTTCTTT
18	TRBV19	NA	TRBD2	TRBJ2-2	CASTIGLAGWENTGELFF	TGTGCCAGTACCATAGGACTAGCGGGGTGGGAGAACACCGGGGAGCTGTTTTTT
16	TRBV27	NA	NA	TRBJ2-1	CATDFERGIGLNEQFF	TGTGCCACCGACTTCGAGCGTGGGATAGGTCTCAATGAGCAGTTCTTC
15	TRBV7-9	many	NA	TRBJ2-5	CASSYRRGLGETQYF	TGTGCCAGCAGCTACAGACGGGGCCTGGGGGAGACCCAGTACTTC
18	TRBV2	many	TRBD2	TRBJ2-7	CASSAESSGLPFSYEQYF	TGTGCCAGCAGCGCGGAGTCTAGCGGATTGCCTTTCTCCTACGAGCAGTACTTC
15	TRBV12-3/TRBV12-4	many	TRBD1	TRBJ1-5	CASSFLGQGAQPQHF	TGTGCCAGCAGTTTCTTAGGACAGGGTGCGCAGCCCCAGCATTTT
15	TRBV4-1	few	TRBD1	TRBJ2-7	CASSPRRQGAGEQYF	TGCGCCAGCAGCCCACGAAGACAGGGGGCGGGCGAGCAGTACTTC
15	TRBV3-1	few	TRBD1	TRBJ1-6	CASSQNPGGNPPLHF	TGTGCCAGCAGCCAAAACCCAGGGGGGAATCCACCCCTCCACTTT
16	TRBV5-1	NA	TRBD1	TRBJ1-4	CASSLLGGASNEKLFF	TGCGCCAGCAGCTTGCTAGGGGGCGCCTCTAATGAAAAACTGTTTTTT
13	TRBV4-1	many	NA	TRBJ1-5	CASSQGEDQPQHF	TGCGCCAGCAGCCAAGGTGAAGATCAGCCCCAGCATTTT
15	TRBV29-1	many	NA	TRBJ2-3	CSVELSGDSRDTQYF	TGCAGCGTTGAGTTGTCGGGAGATAGTAGAGATACGCAGTATTTT
13	TRBV6-1	many	NA	TRBJ1-2	CASSKQEVDGYTF	TGTGCCAGCAGTAAGCAGGAGGTTGATGGCTACACCTTC
15	TRBV9	NA	TRBD1	TRBJ1-5	CASSVTGTGIAPQHF	TGTGCCAGCAGCGTGACCGGGACAGGGATCGCACCCCAGCATTTT
17	TRBV15	few	TRBD2	TRBJ2-1	CATSRDWASGRADEQFF	TGTGCCACCAGCAGAGATTGGGCTAGCGGGAGGGCCGATGAGCAGTTCTTC
15	TRBV20-1	few	TRBD2	TRBJ2-7	CSAWKSGRISYEQYF	TGCAGTGCTTGGAAAAGCGGGAGGATCTCCTACGAGCAGTACTTC
12	TRBV20-1	NA	TRBD1	TRBJ1-2	CSAIDRAYGYTF	TGCAGTGCTATCGACAGGGCCTATGGCTACACCTTC
16	TRBV20-1	many	TRBD1	TRBJ2-3	CSATSTGAYRTDTQYF	TGCAGTGCTACTTCGACAGGGGCCTATCGCACAGATACGCAGTATTTT
15	TRBV5-4	many	NA	TRBJ1-1	CASSLVGRGNTEAFF	TGTGCCAGCAGCTTGGTGGGCAGGGGGAACACTGAAGCTTTCTTT
11	TRBV2	many	NA	TRBJ2-1	CATQTYNEQFF	TGTGCCACCCAAACTTACAATGAGCAGTTCTTC
13	TRBV24-1	NA	NA	TRBJ2-1	CATRAEAANEQFF	TGTGCCACCAGGGCTGAGGCAGCCAATGAGCAGTTCTTC
13	TRBV7-7	many	TRBD1	TRBJ2-3	CASSLTGDDTQYF	TGTGCTAGCAGCTTGACAGGGGATGATACGCAGTATTTT